This T cell receptor beta chain is drawn from a study of blood T cell repertoires in COVID-19. Study-level information: From the United States, Italy and Spain came samples of acute and convalescent COVID-19. Sample material is recorded as cDNA or gDNA derived from T cells, B-cell-depleted T cells, or PBMCs.

Germline CDR1 reads MNHEY; CDR2 reads SMNVEV (reference sequence). V dropped 2 bases and J dropped 10 bases, with 11 bases sitting between them. The CDR3 loop spans 13 amino acids. Per the study methods: How many nucleated cells were present was estimated from reference gene primer amplification. Method: immunoSEQ multiplex PCR; TCRdb's copy keeps in-frame clones and lacks some. V, J and clone size are those of that table, while D and trimming were read from the DNA. The repertoire consists of hundreds of thousands of clones, with roughly 89% occurring once and the leading ten covering around 10%. The Seattle patients, enrolled during active infection, were followed longitudinally.

Input material: peripheral blood. The rearrangement links TRBV27 to TRBJ2-2; D is possibly TRBD2 (7 bases). The TCR was taken from a woman aged 30 to 39 with COVID-19, enrolled during active disease. The CDR3 reads CASSLRGGAELFF. The CDR3 coding sequence is TGTGCCAGCAGTTTACGAGGGGGGGCGGAGCTGTTTTTT.